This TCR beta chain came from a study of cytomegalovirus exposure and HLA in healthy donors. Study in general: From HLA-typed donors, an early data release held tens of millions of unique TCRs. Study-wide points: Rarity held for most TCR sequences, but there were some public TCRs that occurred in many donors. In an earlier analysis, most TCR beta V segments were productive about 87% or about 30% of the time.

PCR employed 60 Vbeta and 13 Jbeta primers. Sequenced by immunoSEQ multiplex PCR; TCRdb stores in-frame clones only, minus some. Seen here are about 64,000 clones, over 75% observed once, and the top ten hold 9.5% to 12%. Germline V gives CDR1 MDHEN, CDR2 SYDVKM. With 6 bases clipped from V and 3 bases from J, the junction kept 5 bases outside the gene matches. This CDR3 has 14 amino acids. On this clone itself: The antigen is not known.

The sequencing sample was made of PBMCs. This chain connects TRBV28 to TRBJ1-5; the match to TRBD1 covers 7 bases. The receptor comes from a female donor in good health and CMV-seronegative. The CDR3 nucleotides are TGTGCCAGCAGACACGACAGGGCCAATCAGCCCCAGCATTTT. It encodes CASRHDRANQPQHF.